These 8 T cell receptor beta chains were all obtained from the same sample, sequenced in a study of T-cell memory formation after mild COVID-19. From the 5' RACE reads, TCRdb called clonotypes with MiXCR, one entry per CDR3 protein. The sample includes 92,000 or so distinct CDR3 sequences, about 14% seen only once; the top ten take under 45%. Sequencing was performed on PBMCs or a T cell subset sorted from them (not recorded which). These receptors were taken from a man aged 18 to 35 who had mild COVID-19 (a few samples of this study predate the infection). Cell type and time point are not known.

The chain links TRBV6-5 to TRBJ2-5, with 9 bases aligning to TRBD2. Trimming took 4 bases from V and 4 from J; bases not matched to a gene: 10. CDR1 is MNHEY and CDR2 is SVGAGI in the germline V gene. The CDR3 has 16 amino acids. DNA of the CDR3: TGTGCCAGCAGTTCCCGGAGCGGGGGGTGGGGAGAGACCCAGTACTTC. Its protein is CASSSRSGGWGETQYF.

This clonotype was seen only once. The chain carries TRBV9 and TRBJ2-7, with D tentatively TRBD2 (6 bases). V was clipped by 0 bases and J by 4 bases, with 14 bases between them. This CDR3 is 15 amino acids long. Per germline, CDR1 SGDLS and CDR2 YYNGEE. The DNA for the CDR3 is TGTGCCAGCAGCGTAGGCGGAGGGGTAGAATACGAGCAGTACTTC. It codes for CASSVGGGVEYEQYF.

The chain links TRBV5-1 to TRBJ2-1; D not resolved. With 7 bases removed from V and 5 bases from J, the gap between germline ends came to 16 bases. The CDR3 extends over 14 amino acids. From germline, CDR1 is SGHRS and CDR2 YFSETQ. The CDR3 bases are TGCGCCAGCTTGGACGAGCCTACCGACAATGAGCAGTTCTTC. Translation gives CASLDEPTDNEQFF.

V gene TRBV27 combines with J gene TRBJ2-5, with D hard to call. The germline CDR1 and CDR2 sequences are MNHEY and SMNVEV (reference sequence). This CDR3 contains 13 residues. V was shortened by 4 bases and J by 4 bases, with 10 bases between the two germline ends. The CDR3 sequence is CASSWELGETQYF. The CDR3 nucleotides read TGTGCCAGCAGTTGGGAACTGGGAGAGACCCAGTACTTC.

This chain connects TRBV7-9 to TRBJ2-3; 11 bases map to TRBD1. V gave up 9 bases and J gave up 4 bases; unmatched junction bases: 15. Germline CDR1 reads SEHNR; CDR2 reads FQNEAQ (reference sequence). The length of the CDR3 is 17 residues. The CDR3 reads CASTQPLAGQGADTQYF. CDR3 in DNA: TGTGCCAGTACTCAACCCCTTGCGGGACAGGGGGCAGATACGCAGTATTTT.

The V and J genes are TRBV3-1 and TRBJ2-4; 8 bases align to TRBD2. The germline gives CDR1 LGHDT, CDR2 YNNKEL (reference sequence). This CDR3 has 17 amino acids. Unmatched junction bases numbered 9, after V lost 5 bases and J lost 0 bases. CDR3 loop: CASSVGGGLLAKNIQYF. For the CDR3, the DNA is TGTGCCAGCAGCGTTGGCGGGGGGTTACTAGCCAAAAACATTCAGTACTTC.

The chain is built from TRBV7-9 and TRBJ2-3, with D possibly being TRBD2 (7 bases). This CDR3 spans 16 amino acids. Germline assignment: CDR1 SEHNR and CDR2 FQNEAQ (reference sequence). V was clipped by 4 bases and J by 8 bases, with 22 bases between them. Here the CDR3 reads CASSSPFIGGRATQYF. In nucleotides, the CDR3 is TGTGCCAGCAGCTCACCCTTTATCGGGGGGCGGGCTACGCAGTATTTT.

The rearrangement uses TRBV5-1 and TRBJ1-2; D unclear. From germline, CDR1 is SGHRS and CDR2 YFSETQ. V dropped 0 bases and J dropped 4 bases, with 13 bases sitting between them. CDR3 size: 15 residues. The CDR3 coding sequence is TGCGCCAGCAGCTTGGGGCTGGGTACACCCTATGGCTACACCTTC. This encodes CASSLGLGTPYGYTF.